These 2 T cell receptor beta chains were all obtained from the same sample, sequenced in a study of CD8 T cells in Susac syndrome. The authors reverse transcribed roughly 0.5 to 1 ug RNA with random hexamers. TCRdb ran MiXCR on the immunoSEQ multiplex PCR reads and lists one entry per CDR3 protein. In the table there are approximately 140,000 distinct CDR3 sequences, 85% to 95% of which are singletons. The sample comprised CD8+ T cells from PBMCs. These receptor sequences come from a human donor in good health.

The chain recombines TRBV15 with TRBJ2-2; 7 nucleotides line up with TRBD1. In germline, CDR1 is LNHNV, CDR2 YYDKDF (reference sequence). This CDR3 comprises 15 residues. V lost 3 bases to trimming and J lost 6 bases; unmatched junction nucleotides: 7. CDR3 DNA: TGTGCCACCAGCAGTGATGACAGGGCCCCCGGGGAGCTGTTTTTT. Its translation: CATSSDDRAPGELFF.

The J gene is TRBJ2-1, the V gene TRBV30; the match to TRBD2 covers 9 bases. Per germline, CDR1 GTSNPN and CDR2 SVGIG (reference sequence). V trimming: 4 bases; J trimming: 3 bases; junction bases outside the gene matches: 7. The CDR3 has 15 amino acids. The chain's CDR3 is CAWTPELAGYNEQFF. CDR3 in DNA: TGTGCCTGGACCCCGGAACTAGCGGGCTACAATGAGCAGTTCTTC.